The present T cell receptor (beta chain) was sequenced within a study of Tregs in tolerant kidney transplant recipients. General study findings and limits: The most relevant donor-specific Treg TCRbeta repertoire apparently came from expansion with activated donor B cells. Biological reproducibility was not directly addressed, but technical replication error appeared minimal. Changing PCR primers prevented nucleotide comparison between some patients' samples.

For this clone: The target antigen is unknown.

Germline loops: CDR1 MGHDK, CDR2 SYGVNS. This CDR3 has 16 residues. Trimming took 1 base from V and 0 from J, leaving 13 bases between them. Mixed chimerism was transient after nonmyeloablative marrow transplants from related graft donors. Unstimulated regulatory T cells (CD4+CD25+CD127-), CD4+CD25- non-regulatory cells, CD4 and CD8 cells were FACS-sorted from thawed PBMCs. The protocol was immunoSEQ multiplex PCR, while the TCRdb copy is restricted to in-frame clones and leaves out a portion. The data contain tens of thousands of clones, around 90% of them seen just once; the ten biggest clones take up 1.5% to 2%.

The chain has TRBV25-1 and TRBJ2-7, with D hard to call. The receptor's source is a human patient who received a combined kidney and bone marrow transplant. Some of the T cells might come from the graft donor. The sequencing used CD4+ T cells from blood (PBMCs), collected 24 months after the transplant. The CDR3 region is CASSELGSTGSYEQYF. DNA of the CDR3: TGTGCCAGCAGTGAATTGGGCAGTACTGGCTCCTACGAGCAGTACTTC.